This T cell receptor beta chain was recovered during a study of tumor and adjacent non-tumor tissue in lung cancer. On this clonotype: A much larger clone sits a single nucleotide away, making a read error possible.

This sample's RNA came from whole unsorted tissue. This non-tumor lung sample came from over 3 cm beyond the tumor edge. Newly diagnosed lung cancer patients had thoracic surgery in China, August–late 2014, without prior chemotherapy. Three rounds of nested PCR, following a modified ARM-PCR protocol, produced the TCRbeta library. One entry per CDR3 protein results from TCRdb running MiXCR on the multiplex PCR reads. Of approximately 68,000 distinct CDR3 sequences listed, roughly three quarters are singletons. Germline assignment: CDR1 SNHLY and CDR2 FYNNEI. The CDR3 runs to 12 residues. V is TRBV2 and J is TRBJ2-7; D assignment may be TRBD1 or TRBD2 (5 bases each). The TCR was taken from a man aged 60-69 years with non-small cell lung cancer. Sequences were obtained from distant non-tumor lung tissue. The CDR3 DNA reads as TGTGCCAGCAGCCCCGACAGCGGTGAGCATTACTTC. Its translation is CASSPDSGEHYF. The whole variable domain, remainder taken from reference TRBV2 and TRBJ2-7, is EPEVTQTPSHQVTQMGQEVILRCVPISNHLYFYWYRQILGQKVEFLVSFYNNEISEKSEIFDDQFSVERPDGSNFTLKIRSTKLEDSAMYFCASSPDSGEHYFGPGTRLTVT.